These T cell receptor beta chains were read from a single sample in a study of blood T cell repertoires in COVID-19. TCRdb's copy holds only in-frame clones and misses some; the assay was immunoSEQ multiplex PCR. The table has about 200,000 clones, 85% to 90% seen once. Specimen: peripheral blood. All receptors come from a man aged 18 to 29 with active or convalescent COVID-19. CDR3s include the opening cysteine and the closing phenylalanine or tryptophan. A D gene is named only where the DNA matches it firmly. A clone size is listed for some rows: how often the clone was seen (once, few, many), or a class if it is expanded.

d_call	v_call	clone_size	j_call	cdr3_aa	cdr3_nt
TRBD2	TRBV4-1	NA	TRBJ2-1	CASSQEGTSGRNEQFF	TGCGCCAGCAGCCAAGAAGGGACTAGCGGGAGAAATGAGCAGTTCTTC
NA	TRBV13	NA	TRBJ2-7	CASSPTGQSSYEQYF	TGTGCCAGCAGCCCAACCGGACAGAGCTCCTACGAGCAGTACTTC
NA	TRBV3-1/TRBV3-2	few	TRBJ1-5	CASSPVWNQPQHF	TGTGCCAGCAGCCCAGTATGGAATCAGCCCCAGCATTTT
NA	TRBV12-3/TRBV12-4	NA	TRBJ2-7	CASSMTRLYEQYF	TGTGCCAGCAGTATGACTAGACTCTACGAGCAGTACTTC
TRBD2	TRBV19	NA	TRBJ2-2	CASGGRSSGNTGELFF	TGTGCCAGTGGAGGTCGGTCTAGCGGGAACACCGGGGAGCTGTTTTTT
NA	TRBV19	NA	TRBJ1-1	CASSIGLSDTEAFF	TGTGCCAGTAGTATCGGACTTAGCGACACTGAAGCTTTCTTT
TRBD1	TRBV5-4	NA	TRBJ2-2	CASTNRGQNTGELFF	TGTGCCAGTACCAACAGGGGGCAAAACACCGGGGAGCTGTTTTTT
TRBD1	TRBV28	NA	TRBJ1-5	CASSQDRGSYSAQPQHF	TGTGCCAGCAGTCAAGACAGGGGGTCATATTCGGCTCAGCCCCAGCATTTT
TRBD2	TRBV7-7	NA	TRBJ2-3	CASSPGLAGDTQYF	TGTGCTAGCAGCCCGGGACTAGCGGGAGATACGCAGTATTTT
NA	TRBV29-1	NA	TRBJ2-3	CSVEGMRRDTQYF	TGCAGCGTTGAAGGCATGAGGCGAGATACGCAGTATTTT
TRBD1	TRBV6-5	NA	TRBJ1-1	CASRQGVEGSTEAFF	TGTGCCAGCAGACAGGGGGTCGAAGGGAGCACTGAAGCTTTCTTT
NA	TRBV7-2	NA	TRBJ2-7	CASSLGPPGSWYEQYF	TGTGCCAGCAGCCTAGGCCCCCCAGGTTCGTGGTACGAGCAGTACTTC
TRBD1	TRBV5-1	NA	TRBJ1-6	CASRNRTGNSPLHF	TGCGCCAGCAGGAATCGGACAGGCAATTCACCCCTCCACTTT
NA	TRBV11-2	NA	TRBJ1-2	CASSFGQNRDYGYTF	TGTGCCAGCAGCTTTGGACAGAATCGCGACTATGGCTACACCTTC
NA	TRBV28	NA	TRBJ2-5	CASSTQGKAETQYF	TGTGCCAGCAGTACTCAGGGTAAGGCGGAGACCCAGTACTTC
NA	TRBV3-1/TRBV3-2	NA	TRBJ1-5	CASSQDPLTRPQHF	TGTGCCAGCAGCCAAGACCCCCTCACGAGGCCCCAGCATTTT
TRBD1	TRBV7-8	NA	TRBJ1-1	CASTIGTAEAFF	TGTGCCAGCACCATAGGGACAGCAGAAGCTTTCTTT
TRBD1	TRBV9	NA	TRBJ2-7	CASSGTGVEQYF	TGTGCCAGCAGCGGTACAGGGGTCGAGCAGTACTTC
TRBD1	TRBV27	few	TRBJ1-1	CASSLYRGATEAFF	TGTGCCAGCAGTTTATACAGGGGGGCCACTGAAGCTTTCTTT
TRBD1	TRBV6-5	NA	TRBJ1-1	CASSYSSGGTEAFF	TGTGCCAGCAGTTACTCGTCAGGGGGCACTGAAGCTTTCTTT
NA	TRBV4-1	NA	TRBJ1-5	CASSQDLLIGGRNQPQHF	TGCGCCAGCAGCCAAGATCTTTTAATTGGAGGGCGCAATCAGCCCCAGCATTTT
NA	TRBV18	NA	TRBJ1-1	CASSRKTPNTEAFF	TGTGCCAGCTCACGGAAGACACCGAACACTGAAGCTTTCTTT
NA	TRBV3-1/TRBV3-2	NA	TRBJ2-1	CASSQGRGYNEQFF	TGTGCCAGCAGCCAAGGCAGAGGTTACAATGAGCAGTTCTTC
NA	TRBV27	NA	TRBJ2-7	CASSRTGSAYEQYF	TGTGCCAGCAGTCGAACAGGGTCCGCCTACGAGCAGTACTTC
TRBD2	TRBV27	NA	TRBJ2-1	CASRARSTSGRYNEQFF	TGTGCCAGCAGGGCCCGGTCGACTAGCGGGAGATACAATGAGCAGTTCTTC
NA	TRBV11-3	NA	TRBJ1-1	CASSWEGGTEAFF	TGTGCCAGCAGCTGGGAGGGGGGGACTGAAGCTTTCTTT
NA	TRBV27	NA	TRBJ1-1	CASSWGRGANTEAFF	TGTGCCAGCAGTTGGGGGAGGGGGGCGAACACTGAAGCTTTCTTT
NA	TRBV6-5	NA	TRBJ1-1	CASSYGRSGNTEAFF	TGTGCCAGCAGTTACGGCCGATCGGGGAACACTGAAGCTTTCTTT
NA	TRBV28	once	TRBJ1-1	CASSLNMNTEAFF	TGTGCCAGCAGCTTAAACATGAACACTGAAGCTTTCTTT
NA	TRBV11-2	NA	TRBJ2-3	CASSSGGWLDTQYF	TGTGCCAGCAGTTCCGGCGGCTGGTTGGATACGCAGTATTTT
TRBD1	TRBV7-8	NA	TRBJ1-5	CASSLGDRGRQPQHF	TGTGCCAGCAGCTTAGGGGACAGGGGCAGACAGCCCCAGCATTTT
NA	TRBV5-4	once	TRBJ2-1	CASSLDLSGYNEQFF	TGTGCCAGCAGCTTGGATCTCAGCGGCTACAATGAGCAGTTCTTC
TRBD1	TRBV5-1	NA	TRBJ2-2	CASSWSSPGTAAELFF	TGCGCCAGCAGCTGGAGTAGTCCCGGGACAGCAGCGGAGCTGTTTTTT
NA	TRBV12-3/TRBV12-4	NA	TRBJ2-1	CASRRTNNEQFF	TGTGCCAGCAGGAGAACTAACAATGAGCAGTTCTTC
NA	TRBV27	NA	TRBJ2-1	CASSNTGRENEQFF	TGTGCCAGCAGTAACACGGGACGGGAGAATGAGCAGTTCTTC
NA	TRBV30	NA	TRBJ1-1	CAWSSGGTLITEAFF	TGTGCCTGGAGTTCGGGGGGCACCTTGATCACTGAAGCTTTCTTT
NA	TRBV6-2/TRBV6-3	NA	TRBJ1-3	CASSSGFGNTIYF	TGTGCCAGCAGTTCAGGGTTTGGAAACACCATATATTTT
TRBD1	TRBV19	NA	TRBJ2-1	CASSIAVQGAEQFF	TGTGCCAGTAGTATAGCCGTACAGGGGGCCGAGCAGTTCTTC
NA	TRBV18	once	TRBJ1-5	CASSPPAGRRNQPQHF	TGTGCCAGCTCACCACCGGCTGGGAGGCGCAATCAGCCCCAGCATTTT
NA	TRBV11-3	NA	TRBJ2-5	CASSSGGAGTEETQYF	TGTGCCAGCAGCTCAGGCGGTGCGGGTACGGAAGAGACCCAGTACTTC
NA	TRBV7-9	few	TRBJ1-2	CASSISSFVRCTF	TGTGCCAGCAGCATTTCGTCATTCGTGCGATGCACCTTC
TRBD2	TRBV7-2	NA	TRBJ2-7	CASSPGTSGTYLYEQYF	TGTGCCAGCAGCCCCGGGACTAGCGGGACCTATTTATACGAGCAGTACTTC
TRBD1	TRBV7-9	NA	TRBJ2-2	CASSITGTAITGELFF	TGTGCCAGCAGCATAACCGGGACAGCCATCACCGGGGAGCTGTTTTTT
NA	TRBV6-5	NA	TRBJ1-2	CASSHGQLDSYTF	TGTGCCAGCAGTCACGGACAGCTGGACAGTTACACCTTC
NA	TRBV6-5	once	TRBJ2-7	CASSSVGAYEQYF	TGTGCCAGCAGTTCCGTCGGGGCCTACGAGCAGTACTTC
NA	TRBV28	NA	TRBJ1-1	CAGKTRTEAFF	TGTGCCGGCAAGACTCGCACTGAAGCTTTCTTT
TRBD2	TRBV27	NA	TRBJ2-1	CASSLWEGLAGLNEQFF	TGTGCCAGCAGTTTATGGGAGGGACTAGCGGGACTCAATGAGCAGTTCTTC
TRBD1	TRBV14	once	TRBJ1-3	CASSGTAGNTIYF	TGTGCCAGCAGCGGGACAGCTGGAAACACCATATATTTT
TRBD1	TRBV27	NA	TRBJ1-5	CASSTGTGGYQPQHF	TGTGCCAGCAGTACCGGGACAGGGGGTTATCAGCCCCAGCATTTT
NA	TRBV3-1/TRBV3-2	NA	TRBJ1-1	CASSRGDTEAFF	TGTGCCAGCAGCCGGGGAGACACTGAAGCTTTCTTT
NA	TRBV27	NA	TRBJ1-4	CASSLAGPNEKLFF	TGTGCCAGCAGTTTGGCAGGCCCTAATGAAAAACTGTTTTTT
TRBD1	TRBV6-1	NA	TRBJ2-7	CASSDLTGGLREQYF	TGTGCCAGCAGTGATCTGACAGGGGGCCTTCGCGAGCAGTACTTC
NA	TRBV14	once	TRBJ1-1	CASSRLPDRRNTEAFF	TGTGCCAGCAGCCGCTTGCCCGACAGGAGGAACACTGAAGCTTTCTTT
TRBD1	TRBV6-5	once	TRBJ1-3	CASSAMDRGGNTIYF	TGTGCCAGCAGCGCAATGGACAGGGGTGGAAACACCATATATTTT